Reported below is one T cell receptor (beta chain). Measured with immunoSEQ multiplex PCR; TCRdb has only the in-frame clones, and not every one. The sample lists under 100,000 clones, approximately 85% seen once, with just over 3% in the top ten. This specimen belongs to a study of blood T cell repertoires in COVID-19. The length of the CDR3 is 13 residues. V lost 9 bases to trimming and J lost 2 bases, with 11 bases between them. The germline CDR1 and CDR2 sequences are SNHLY and FYNNEI. The chain couples TRBV2 to TRBJ1-3; a weak D match, TRBD1 (6 bases). The receptor's source is a woman of 80 years or more with COVID-19, enrolled during active disease. The specimen was peripheral blood. CDR3 sequence reads: CASTQGPGNTIYF. The DNA for the CDR3 is TGTGCCAGTACACAGGGCCCTGGAAACACCATATATTTT. Based on the CDR3 plus reference TRBV2 and TRBJ1-3, the full variable domain is EPEVTQTPSHQVTQMGQEVILRCVPISNHLYFYWYRQILGQKVEFLVSFYNNEISEKSEIFDDQFSVERPDGSNFTLKIRSTKLEDSAMYFCASTQGPGNTIYFGEGSWLTVV.